This TCR beta chain was sequenced during a study of Graves' ophthalmopathy and Graves' hyperthyroidism. This clonotype was found once. As yet, its antigen is unknown. Study-level results: Sensitivity of approximately 88% and specificity of roughly 80% were achieved when a 13-signature model separated ophthalmopathy from stable hyperthyroidism.

With a duration under 3 months, ophthalmopathy in the donors showed moderate-to-severe activity, CAS ≥3 and NOSPECS ≥4. PBMCs originated in around 11 ml of fresh peripheral blood. This CDR3 region has 14 residues. V lost 2 bases, J lost 2 bases, and 10 bases lay in between. Germline V gives CDR1 SGHTA, CDR2 FQGNSA. TCR beta CDR3 amplification used RNA transcripts. RT-PCR was first run with HTBI primers, then multiplex PCR in a second round. TCRdb re-called the multiplex PCR reads through MiXCR, storing one row per CDR3 protein. This sample has roughly 170,000 distinct CDR3 sequences, with roughly 36% found just once.

The sequenced material came from peripheral blood. The clonotype originates from a man aged 25-45 years with Graves' ophthalmopathy. This sequence joins TRBV7-2 and TRBJ2-7, with D maybe TRBD2 (6 bases). CDR3 loop: CASSLSSDTYEQYF. The CDR3 DNA reads as TGTGCCAGCAGCTTATCTAGCGATACCTACGAGCAGTACTTC.